The following is a T cell receptor (beta chain) sequence with its context. This sample was taken from a study of blood T cell repertoires in COVID-19. In the study overall: COVID-19 samples, acute and convalescent, were from the United States, Italy and Spain. Nucleic acid was either cDNA or gDNA, and it came from T cells, B-cell-depleted T cells, or PBMCs.

The CDR3 runs to 15 residues. Germline V gene sequence: CDR1 KGHSH, CDR2 LQKENI. V lost 5 bases and J lost 0, with 11 bases in between. Original methodology: It was from reference gene primer amplification that nucleated cell counts were estimated. Sequencing was performed with immunoSEQ multiplex PCR; in TCRdb, only in-frame clones are kept and a portion is missing. V and J calls and clone size are given by that table; D and trimming were obtained from the DNA. This sample has 200,000 to 250,000 clones, with approximately 77% found just once. This receptor was taken from a woman of 80 years or more with acute or convalescent COVID-19. The rearrangement joins TRBV18 to TRBJ2-1, with D possibly being TRBD1 (5 bases). Source material: peripheral blood. The CDR3 is CASSLQDFSYNEQFF. CDR3 sequence (DNA): TGTGCCAGCTCATTACAGGATTTCTCCTACAATGAGCAGTTCTTC.